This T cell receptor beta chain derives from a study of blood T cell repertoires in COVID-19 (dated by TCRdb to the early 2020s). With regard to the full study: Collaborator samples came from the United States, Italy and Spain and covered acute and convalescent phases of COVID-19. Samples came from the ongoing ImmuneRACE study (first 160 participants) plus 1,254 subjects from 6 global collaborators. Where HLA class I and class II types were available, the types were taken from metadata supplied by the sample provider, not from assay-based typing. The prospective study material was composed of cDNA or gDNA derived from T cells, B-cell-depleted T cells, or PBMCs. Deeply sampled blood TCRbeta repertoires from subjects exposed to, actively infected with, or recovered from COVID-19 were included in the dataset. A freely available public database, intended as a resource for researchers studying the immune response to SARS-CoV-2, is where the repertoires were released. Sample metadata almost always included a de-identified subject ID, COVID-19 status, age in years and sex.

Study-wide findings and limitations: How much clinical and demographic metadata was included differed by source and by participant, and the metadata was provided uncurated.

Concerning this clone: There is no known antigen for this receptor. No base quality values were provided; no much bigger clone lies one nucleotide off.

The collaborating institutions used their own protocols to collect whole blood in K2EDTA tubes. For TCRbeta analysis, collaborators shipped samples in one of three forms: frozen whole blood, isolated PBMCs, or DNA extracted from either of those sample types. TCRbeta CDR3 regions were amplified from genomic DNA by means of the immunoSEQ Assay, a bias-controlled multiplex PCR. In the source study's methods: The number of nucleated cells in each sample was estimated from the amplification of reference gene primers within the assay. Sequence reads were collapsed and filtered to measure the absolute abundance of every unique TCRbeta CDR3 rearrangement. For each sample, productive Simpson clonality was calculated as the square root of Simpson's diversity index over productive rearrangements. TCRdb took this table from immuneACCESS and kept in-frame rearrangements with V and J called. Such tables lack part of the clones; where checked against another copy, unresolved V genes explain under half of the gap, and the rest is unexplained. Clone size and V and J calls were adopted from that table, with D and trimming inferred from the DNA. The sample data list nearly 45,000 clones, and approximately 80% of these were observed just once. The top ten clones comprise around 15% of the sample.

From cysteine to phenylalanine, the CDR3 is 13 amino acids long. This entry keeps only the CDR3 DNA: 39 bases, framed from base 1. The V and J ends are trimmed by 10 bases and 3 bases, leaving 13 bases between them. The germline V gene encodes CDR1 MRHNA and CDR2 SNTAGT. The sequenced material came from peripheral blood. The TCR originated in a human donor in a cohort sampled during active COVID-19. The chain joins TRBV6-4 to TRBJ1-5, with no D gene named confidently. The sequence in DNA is TGTGCCACCTTTAGCCAGTCCAATCAGCCCCAGCATTTT. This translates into CATFSQSNQPQHF.